This is a list of T cell receptor beta chains from one sample in a study of beta chain features in type 1 diabetes. Profiling relied on immunoSEQ multiplex PCR, and the TCRdb table lists in-frame clones only, not all of them. Of over 700,000 clones in the sample, 15% to 20% were seen once. The sequenced sample consisted of naive CD4+ T cells from blood. Receptors were obtained from a woman younger than 35 in good health. CDR3s include the opening cysteine and the closing phenylalanine or tryptophan. A D gene is named only where the DNA matches it firmly. Clone size appears in some rows only: once, few, many, or a class for an expanded clone.

TRBV29-1	NA	TRBJ2-1	few	TGCAGCGTTGAACCCTACCGGACAGACAATGAGCAGTTCTTC	CSVEPYRTDNEQFF
TRBV7-2	NA	TRBJ2-3	NA	TGTGCCAGCAGCTTAGTTTCTGGCGGTAGAAGCACAGATACGCAGTATTTT	CASSLVSGGRSTDTQYF
TRBV7-2	TRBD2	TRBJ2-1	NA	TGTGCCAGCAGCGTAGCGGGATACAATGAGCAGTTCTTC	CASSVAGYNEQFF
TRBV7-9	TRBD2	TRBJ2-1	few	TGTGCCAGCAGACCTAGCGGGATGACCTACAATGAGCAGTTCTTC	CASRPSGMTYNEQFF
TRBV5-4	NA	TRBJ2-7	few	TGTGCCAGCACCCTGATCCCGAGCGTCAAAGGATCCGAGCAGTACTTC	CASTLIPSVKGSEQYF
TRBV28	TRBD1	TRBJ1-5	few	TGTGCCAGCACGGCAGGGGGTTCTAGCAATCAGCCCCAGCATTTT	CASTAGGSSNQPQHF
TRBV10-3	NA	TRBJ2-3	few	TGTGCCATCAGTGAGTCAACAGGGCATGGAGATACGCAGTATTTT	CAISESTGHGDTQYF
TRBV23-1	NA	TRBJ2-5	NA	TGCGCCAGCAGTCAATCGGTGGCAGAACAAGAGACCCAGTACTTC	CASSQSVAEQETQYF
TRBV28	NA	TRBJ2-1	NA	TGTGCCAGCAGTTTGGGCGGATCAGACTACAATGAGCAGTTCTTC	CASSLGGSDYNEQFF
TRBV5-1	NA	TRBJ2-1	few	TGCGCCAGCAGCTGGGGGAGCGGTGCTGAGCAGTTCTTC	CASSWGSGAEQFF
TRBV28	NA	TRBJ2-7	NA	TGTGCCAGCAGTGCAGGGTACGAGCAGTACTTC	CASSAGYEQYF
TRBV6-6	TRBD2	TRBJ2-3	few	TGTGCCAGCAGTTTAGCGGGAGGGGAGCAGTATTTT	CASSLAGGEQYF
TRBV4-3	TRBD2	TRBJ2-7	few	TGCGCCAGCAGCCAGAAGCCTAGCGGGAACTACGAGCAGTACTTC	CASSQKPSGNYEQYF
TRBV7-2	NA	TRBJ2-1	NA	TGTGCCAGCAGCTCCCGGTGGGGCGGAAACAATGAGCAGTTCTTC	CASSSRWGGNNEQFF
TRBV5-1	TRBD2	TRBJ2-1	few	TGCGCCAGCAGCTATACCTCCCCCTCTAGCGGGAGGACAAATGAGCAGTTCTTC	CASSYTSPSSGRTNEQFF
TRBV7-2	NA	TRBJ1-3	NA	TGTGCCAGCAGCTTGGGACCGAACCTCTCTGGAAACACCATATATTTT	CASSLGPNLSGNTIYF
TRBV11-3	TRBD2	TRBJ2-2	NA	TGTGCCAGCAGCTTGGGACTAGTCCCGCCCGGGGAGCTGTTTTTT	CASSLGLVPPGELFF
TRBV11-2	NA	TRBJ2-4	few	TGTGCCAGCAGCTTAGAGGCCAAAAACATTCAGTACTTC	CASSLEAKNIQYF
TRBV10-2	NA	TRBJ1-2	NA	TGCGCCAGCAGACCGACGACAGCCTATGGCTACACCTTC	CASRPTTAYGYTF
TRBV9	NA	TRBJ1-1	NA	TGTGCCAGCAGCGTGGGGGGAGGTATGAACACTGAAGCTTTCTTT	CASSVGGGMNTEAFF
TRBV5-1	TRBD2	TRBJ2-4	NA	TGCGCCAGCAGGAATAGCGGGGGTGAAAACATTCAGTACTTC	CASRNSGGENIQYF
TRBV4-2	NA	TRBJ2-2	NA	TGTGCCAGCAGCCAAGGTCGAGGGACGAACACCGGGGAGCTGTTTTTT	CASSQGRGTNTGELFF
TRBV2	NA	TRBJ1-3	NA	TGTGCCAGCACTACAGGGAGCTCTGGAAACACCATATATTTT	CASTTGSSGNTIYF
TRBV25-1	NA	TRBJ1-2	few	TGTGCCAGCAGTGTTCACAGTGGGGGCTACACCTTC	CASSVHSGGYTF
TRBV7-9	TRBD1	TRBJ2-7	NA	TGTGCCAGCAGCACTTCAGGACAGGGGTCCGAGCAGTACTTC	CASSTSGQGSEQYF
TRBV7-2	NA	TRBJ2-7	NA	TGTGCCAGCAGCCGCAACTACGAGCAGTACTTC	CASSRNYEQYF
TRBV7-9	TRBD2	TRBJ2-1	NA	TGTGCCAGCACCTCTAGCGGGAGGGCCAGGAATGAGCAGTTCTTC	CASTSSGRARNEQFF
TRBV21-1	NA	TRBJ1-2	NA	TGTGCCAGCAGCACCCCAATAGACGGAGGACCACCCTATGGCTACACCTTC	CASSTPIDGGPPYGYTF
TRBV9	NA	TRBJ1-5	NA	TGTGCCAGCAGCGACGGGCTGGGCAATCAGCCCCAGCATTTT	CASSDGLGNQPQHF
TRBV28	NA	TRBJ1-2	NA	TGTGCCACGTTACCCGGACAGTCTGACTATGGCTACACCTTC	CATLPGQSDYGYTF
TRBV6-5	NA	TRBJ1-1	few	TGTGCCAGCAGTTATTCCGGGGGGAACACTGAAGCTTTCTTT	CASSYSGGNTEAFF
TRBV7-8	TRBD2	TRBJ2-1	few	TGTGCCAGCAGCCCAGGGAGGGTTTCCACCTACAATGAGCAGTTCTTC	CASSPGRVSTYNEQFF
TRBV19	NA	TRBJ2-7	few	TGTGCCAGTAGTAGGGGTCGGGCCGAGAACTACGAGCAGTACTTC	CASSRGRAENYEQYF
TRBV11-2	NA	TRBJ1-1	NA	TGTGCCAGCAGCGGCGGGGGGAACACTGAAGCTTTCTTT	CASSGGGNTEAFF
TRBV6-5	NA	TRBJ1-2	NA	TGTGCCAGCAGCCCTCAGGGTGCAAATGGCTACACCTTC	CASSPQGANGYTF
TRBV6-5	NA	TRBJ1-3	few	TGTGCCAGCAGCGTGCGGGGTGGAAACACCATATATTTT	CASSVRGGNTIYF
TRBV7-9	NA	TRBJ2-7	NA	TGTGCCAGCTCCGAAGCCGGCCCCTACGAGCAGTACTTC	CASSEAGPYEQYF
TRBV27	NA	TRBJ2-3	NA	TGTGCCAGCAGTGAGAGGGGGGTGGGCACAGATACGCAGTATTTT	CASSERGVGTDTQYF
TRBV2	TRBD2	TRBJ2-1	few	TGTGCCAGCAGTCAACGCATAGCGGGGCGGAATGAGCAGTTCTTC	CASSQRIAGRNEQFF
TRBV9	NA	TRBJ2-1	few	TGTGCCAGCAGCGTAGTGGCCGGTGAGCAGTTCTTC	CASSVVAGEQFF
TRBV2	NA	TRBJ2-5	few	TGTGCCAGCAGGGGGGAAGAGACCCAGTACTTC	CASRGEETQYF
TRBV28	TRBD2	TRBJ2-7	NA	TGTGCCAGCAGAGGGAGCGGGAGCTCCTACGAGCAGTACTTC	CASRGSGSSYEQYF
TRBV12-5	TRBD2	TRBJ2-1	NA	TGTGCTAGTGGTTTCCGATTAGCGGGAGAGCAGTTCTTC	CASGFRLAGEQFF
TRBV19	TRBD2	TRBJ2-1	NA	TGTGCCAGTAGTATAGATGGGACTAGGAACTGGAATGAGCAGTTCTTC	CASSIDGTRNWNEQFF
TRBV28	NA	TRBJ1-5	NA	TGTGCCAGCAGTGCCCCTGAGAGGGTCCAGCCCCAGCATTTT	CASSAPERVQPQHF
TRBV27	TRBD2	TRBJ2-1	few	TGTGCCAGCAGTTTAACCGGGACTAGCGGGAAGGTTGAGCAGTTCTTC	CASSLTGTSGKVEQFF
TRBV27	TRBD2	TRBJ2-1	NA	TGTGCCAGCAGTTTATCGCCCAATAGCGGGAGGGGTTACAATGAGCAGTTCTTC	CASSLSPNSGRGYNEQFF